The source of this T cell receptor (beta chain) is a study of blood T cell repertoires in COVID-19. For the study at large: Researchers got acute and convalescent COVID-19 samples from the United States, Italy and Spain.

Germline V gene data show CDR1 as KGHDR and CDR2 as SFDVKD. V was cut by 6 bases and J by 4 bases, with 6 bases left in between. The CDR3 is 12 residues long. Cohort 3 donors counted as recovered after two negative PCRs, clearance, or resolved symptoms. Some clones are missing from TCRdb's copy, which holds only in-frame ones; the method was immunoSEQ multiplex PCR. Of about 330,000 clones in the sample, about 87% are singletons; the top ten hold about 4.7%. The sequenced sample was PBMCs or T cells enriched from blood (not recorded which). The TCR comes from a man under 40 who had recovered from COVID-19. The chain uses TRBV24-1 and TRBJ2-1; D remains ambiguous. In nucleotides, the CDR3 is TGTGCCACCAGTCTTGAGTACAATGAGCAGTTCTTC. It encodes CATSLEYNEQFF.